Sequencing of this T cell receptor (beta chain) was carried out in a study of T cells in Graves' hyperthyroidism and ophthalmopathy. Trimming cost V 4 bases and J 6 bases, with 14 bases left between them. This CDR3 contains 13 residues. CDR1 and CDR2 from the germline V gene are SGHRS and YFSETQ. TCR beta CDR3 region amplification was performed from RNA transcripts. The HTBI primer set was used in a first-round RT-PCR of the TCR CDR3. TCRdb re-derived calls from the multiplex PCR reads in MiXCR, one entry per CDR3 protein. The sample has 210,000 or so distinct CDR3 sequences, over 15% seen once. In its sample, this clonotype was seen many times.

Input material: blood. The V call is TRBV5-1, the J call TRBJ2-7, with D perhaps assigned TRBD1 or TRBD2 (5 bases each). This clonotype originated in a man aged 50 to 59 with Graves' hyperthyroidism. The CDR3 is CASSTRDHLEQYF. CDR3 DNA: TGCGCCAGCAGCACCCGGGACCACCTCGAGCAGTACTTC.